This is a list of T cell receptor beta chains from one sample in a study of CD8+CD57+ T cells in acquired aplastic anemia. TCRdb recomputed calls from the reads with MiXCR, one row per CDR3 protein. The sample carries approximately 150,000 distinct CDR3 sequences, under 55% recorded once. Input material: sorted CD4+, CD8+, or CD8+CD57+ T cells (not recorded which) from PBMCs. All receptors come from a human donor with aplastic anemia. CDR3s include the opening cysteine and the closing phenylalanine or tryptophan. D genes are given only for firm matches. Some rows mark clone size as missing; the rest say once, few, many or name a class of expanded clone.

>14|TRBJ2-5|NA|many|TRBV7-9
TGTGCCAGCAGCTTAACCGCAGCCCAAGAGACCCAGTACTTC
CASSLTAAQETQYF
>13|TRBJ2-7|NA|many|TRBV20-1
TGCAGTGCTAGAGAACTCGGGGCCTACGAGCAGTACTTC
CSARELGAYEQYF
>12|TRBJ2-5|TRBD1|NA|TRBV10-3
TGTGCCAGCTCACCCTCGCAGGGGGCCCAGTACTTC
CASSPSQGAQYF
>13|TRBJ1-5|NA|NA|TRBV19
TGTGCCAGTAGTATAGGGCGTGATCAGCCCCAGCATTTT
CASSIGRDQPQHF
>12|TRBJ2-7|NA|NA|TRBV7-3
TGTGCCAGCAGCTTAAGGGACGGGTTGCAGTACTTC
CASSLRDGLQYF
>14|TRBJ2-1|TRBD2|many|TRBV20-1
TGCAGTGCTAGCTTCGCGGGGGGGATCAATGAGCAGTTCTTC
CSASFAGGINEQFF
>15|TRBJ1-4|TRBD1|many|TRBV5-4
TGTGCCAGCAGCTCAGGGACAGGCGAAAATGAAAAACTGTTTTTT
CASSSGTGENEKLFF
>14|TRBJ1-1|NA|NA|TRBV20-1
TGCAGTGCTATCAAGGACGGGGGGAACACTGAAGCTTTCTTT
CSAIKDGGNTEAFF
>13|TRBJ2-7|NA|many|TRBV4-3
TGCGCCAGCAGCCAAAGGGTTTCCTACGAGCAGTACTTC
CASSQRVSYEQYF
>16|TRBJ2-1|NA|few|TRBV6-1
TGTGCCAGCAGTACGCAGAGGGGTCGTAGGGTTAATGAGCAGTTCTTC
CASSTQRGRRVNEQFF
>13|TRBJ1-2|NA|many|TRBV12-3/TRBV12-4
TGTGCCAGCAGTTTAAAGGGGAGATATGGCTACACCTTC
CASSLKGRYGYTF
>12|TRBJ1-5|NA|NA|TRBV20-1
TGCAGTGCTATCTACATTGAGGGACCCCAGCATTTT
CSAIYIEGPQHF
>15|TRBJ2-1|NA|NA|TRBV7-8
TGTGCCAGCAGCTCAGGACCGGCTTCCTACAATGAGCAGTTCTTC
CASSSGPASYNEQFF
>14|TRBJ2-7|NA|NA|TRBV2
TGTGCCAGCAGTCGGGACTTAAACTCCTACGAGCAGTACTTC
CASSRDLNSYEQYF
>11|TRBJ2-1|NA|NA|TRBV10-3
TGTGCCATCAGTGGCGTGCGTGAGCAGTTCTTC
CAISGVREQFF
>16|TRBJ2-3|TRBD1|NA|TRBV24-1
TGTGCCACCAGTGAAAGGGGGACAGGAAACACAGATACGCAGTATTTT
CATSERGTGNTDTQYF
>11|TRBJ2-7|NA|once|TRBV29-1
TGCAGCGTTCGGGACCTTTACGAGCAGTACTTC
CSVRDLYEQYF
>11|TRBJ2-3|NA|many|TRBV20-1
TGCAGCGCGGGGTCGGGAGATACGCAGTATTTT
CSAGSGDTQYF
>15|TRBJ1-3|TRBD1|many|TRBV9
TGTGCCAGCAGCGTAGACAGGGGAAATGGAAACACCATATATTTT
CASSVDRGNGNTIYF
>13|TRBJ1-1|NA|many|TRBV15
TGTGCCACCAGCGTCGAAACGAACACTGAAGCTTTCTTT
CATSVETNTEAFF
>14|TRBJ2-7|TRBD2|NA|TRBV10-1
TGCGCCAGCAGTGCAGCAGGGAGGGGCCACGAGCAGTACTTC
CASSAAGRGHEQYF
>16|TRBJ2-5|TRBD2|NA|TRBV29-1
TGCAGCCAAGAGGTTAGCGGGGGGGCACGCGGAGAGACCCAGTACTTC
CSQEVSGGARGETQYF
>13|TRBJ1-5|NA|many|TRBV7-9
TGTGCCAGCAGCCGGAGTGACAATCAGCCCCAGCATTTT
CASSRSDNQPQHF
>12|TRBJ1-2|NA|NA|TRBV10-3
TGTGCCATCAGGCCAGGGGACTATGGCTACACCTTC
CAIRPGDYGYTF
>12|TRBJ2-2|NA|many|TRBV7-8
TGTGCCAGCAGCTCTCTGGGAGGGGAGCTGTTTTTT
CASSSLGGELFF
>14|TRBJ2-1|NA|many|TRBV7-9
TGTGCCAGCAGCCCGCGGACAGTCTACAATGAGCAGTTCTTC
CASSPRTVYNEQFF
>13|TRBJ1-6|NA|NA|TRBV14
TGTGCCAGCAGCCTGTCGGGGGACTCACCCCTCCACTTT
CASSLSGDSPLHF
>13|TRBJ2-2|TRBD1|NA|TRBV19
TGTGCCAGTAGTTCGGGACAGGGCCTACCCCTGTTTTTT
CASSSGQGLPLFF
>16|TRBJ2-3|TRBD2|many|TRBV6-1
TGTGCCAGCACTCCGACTAGCGGGGGTCGCTCAGATACGCAGTATTTT
CASTPTSGGRSDTQYF
>13|TRBJ2-1|TRBD1|NA|TRBV19
TGTGCCAGTAGTATCCGACAGGGCAATGGGCAGTTCTTC
CASSIRQGNGQFF
>14|TRBJ2-3|NA|many|TRBV5-1
TGCGCCAGCAGCTTGGGGCTACTAGCAGATACGCAGTATTTT
CASSLGLLADTQYF
>17|TRBJ1-5|NA|NA|TRBV10-3
TGTGCCATTTCCGGGACCTCGGGAATGGGTGGCAATCAGCCCCAGCATTTT
CAISGTSGMGGNQPQHF
>13|TRBJ1-5|NA|many|TRBV7-6
TGTGCCAGCCAGGGAGGCAGCAATCAGCCCCAGCATTTT
CASQGGSNQPQHF
>14|TRBJ2-6|NA|once|TRBV18
TGTGCCAGCTCAGAGGACGCGGGGGCCAACGTCCTGGCTTTC
CASSEDAGANVLAF
>13|TRBJ2-3|NA|many|TRBV7-6
TGTGCCAGCAGCTTAGCTTCGACAGATACGCAGTATTTT
CASSLASTDTQYF
>13|TRBJ1-6|NA|many|TRBV3-1
TGTGCCAGCAGCCCCGGGGGGAATGGTCTCCTCCACTTT
CASSPGGNGLLHF
>15|TRBJ2-1|TRBD2|many|TRBV13
TGTGCCAGCAGCCGGCGGACTAGCGGGGGCAATGAGCAGTTCTTC
CASSRRTSGGNEQFF
>14|TRBJ2-2|TRBD1|NA|TRBV19
TGTGCCACCATTCAGGGGGCGAACACCGGGGAGCTGTTTTTT
CATIQGANTGELFF
>16|TRBJ2-1|TRBD2|many|TRBV20-1
TGCAGTGCTAGGCACGGCCGACTAGCGGGATACAATGAGCAGTTCTTC
CSARHGRLAGYNEQFF
>12|TRBJ1-6|NA|NA|TRBV7-9
TGTGCCAGCAGCTCCTCGGGGGGACCCCTCCACTTT
CASSSSGGPLHF
>15|TRBJ2-1|TRBD1|many|TRBV7-2
TGTGCCAGCAGCTTTTCCGGGACAGGGTACGGTGAGCAGTTCTTC
CASSFSGTGYGEQFF
>13|TRBJ1-1|NA|NA|TRBV7-2
TGTGCCAGTCAAAAGGAGTGGGCCACTGAAGCTTCCTTT
CASQKEWATEASF
>15|TRBJ2-5|TRBD2|NA|TRBV19
TGTGCCAGTAGCATAGGACGGCGGGGGGAAGGGACCCAGTACTTC
CASSIGRRGEGTQYF
>20|TRBJ2-1|TRBD2|once|TRBV5-1
TGCGCCAGCAGCTTGGCTTTGTTGGGCGCCGGGCGGGGGGGAAACAATGAGCAGTTCTTC
CASSLALLGAGRGGNNEQFF
>14|TRBJ1-5|NA|many|TRBV6-1
TGTGCCAGCAGCGATTCGGGGGTCATTCAGCCCCAGCATTTT
CASSDSGVIQPQHF
>16|TRBJ2-3|TRBD2|many|TRBV9
TGTGCCAGCAGCACCCGACTAGCGGGGGGGACAGATACGCAGTATTTT
CASSTRLAGGTDTQYF
>14|TRBJ2-1|NA|many|TRBV20-1
TGCAGTGCTAGTACACAGGGACCCTACAATGAGCAGTTCTTC
CSASTQGPYNEQFF
>11|TRBJ2-7|NA|NA|TRBV2
TGTGCCAGCAGTGAGTTGTACGAGCAGTACTTC
CASSELYEQYF
>15|TRBJ2-3|TRBD2|many|TRBV5-6
TGTGCCAGCAGCTTGGCATCTAGCGGGGGAGATACGCAGTATTTT
CASSLASSGGDTQYF
>14|TRBJ1-4|NA|NA|TRBV7-6
TGTGCCAGCAGCTACCATGGGGCGAATGGGAAACTGTTTTTT
CASSYHGANGKLFF
>13|TRBJ2-3|NA|NA|TRBV7-2
TGTGCCAGCTTTGGACCTAGCACAGATACGCAGTATTTT
CASFGPSTDTQYF